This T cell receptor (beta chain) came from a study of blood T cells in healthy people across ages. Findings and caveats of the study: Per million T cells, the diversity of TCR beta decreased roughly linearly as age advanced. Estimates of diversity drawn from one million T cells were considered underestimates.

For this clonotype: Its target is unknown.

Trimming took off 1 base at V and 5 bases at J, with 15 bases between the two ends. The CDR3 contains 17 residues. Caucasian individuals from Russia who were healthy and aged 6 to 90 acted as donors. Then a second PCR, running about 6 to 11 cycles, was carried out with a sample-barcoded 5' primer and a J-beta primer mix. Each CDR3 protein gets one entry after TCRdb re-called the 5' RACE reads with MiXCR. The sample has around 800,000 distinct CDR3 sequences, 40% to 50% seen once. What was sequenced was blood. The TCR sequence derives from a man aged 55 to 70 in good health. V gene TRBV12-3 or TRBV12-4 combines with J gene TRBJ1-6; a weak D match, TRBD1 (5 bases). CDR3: CASSLEGKLYDNSPLHF. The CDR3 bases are TGTGCCAGCAGTTTAGAGGGGAAGCTATACGATAATTCACCCCTCCACTTT.